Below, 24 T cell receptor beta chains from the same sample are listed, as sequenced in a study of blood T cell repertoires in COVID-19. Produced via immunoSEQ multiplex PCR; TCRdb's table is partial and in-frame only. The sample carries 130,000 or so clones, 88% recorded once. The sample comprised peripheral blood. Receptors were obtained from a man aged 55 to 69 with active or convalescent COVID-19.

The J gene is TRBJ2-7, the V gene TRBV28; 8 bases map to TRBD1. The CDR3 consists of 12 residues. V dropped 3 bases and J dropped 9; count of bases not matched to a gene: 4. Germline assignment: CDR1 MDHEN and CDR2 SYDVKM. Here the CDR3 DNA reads TGTGCCAGCAGTTTCGGACAGGGTGGGCAGTACTTC. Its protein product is CASSFGQGGQYF.

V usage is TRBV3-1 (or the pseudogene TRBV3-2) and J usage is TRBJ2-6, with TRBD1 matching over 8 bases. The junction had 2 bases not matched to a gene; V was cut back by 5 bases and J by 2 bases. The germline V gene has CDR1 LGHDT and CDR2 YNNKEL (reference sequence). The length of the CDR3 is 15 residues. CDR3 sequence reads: CASSATGAGANVLTF. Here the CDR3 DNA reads TGTGCCAGCAGCGCGACAGGGGCTGGGGCCAACGTCCTGACTTTC.

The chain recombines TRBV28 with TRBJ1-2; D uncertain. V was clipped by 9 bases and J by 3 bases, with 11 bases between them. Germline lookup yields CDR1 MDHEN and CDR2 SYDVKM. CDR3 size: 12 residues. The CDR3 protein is CASMTDYYGYTF. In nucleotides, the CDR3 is TGTGCCAGTATGACGGACTACTATGGCTACACCTTC.

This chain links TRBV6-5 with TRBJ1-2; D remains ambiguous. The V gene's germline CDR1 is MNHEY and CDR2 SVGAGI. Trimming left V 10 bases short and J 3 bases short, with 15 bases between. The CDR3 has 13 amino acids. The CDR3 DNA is TGTGCCACTCTAGCTGACCTTGACTATGGCTACACCTTC. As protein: CATLADLDYGYTF.

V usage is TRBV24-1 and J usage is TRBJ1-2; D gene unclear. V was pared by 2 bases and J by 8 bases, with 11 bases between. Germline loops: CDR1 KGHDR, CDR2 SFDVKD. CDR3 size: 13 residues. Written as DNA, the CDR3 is TGTGCCACCAGTGATTCCGGACGGGAGGGCTACACCTTC. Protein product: CATSDSGREGYTF.

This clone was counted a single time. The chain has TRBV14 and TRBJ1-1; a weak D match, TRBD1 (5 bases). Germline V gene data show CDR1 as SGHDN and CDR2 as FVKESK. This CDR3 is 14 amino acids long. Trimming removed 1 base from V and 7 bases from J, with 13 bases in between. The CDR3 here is CASSQVPGRGEAFF. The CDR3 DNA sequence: TGTGCCAGCAGCCAAGTACCAGGGCGAGGTGAAGCTTTCTTT.

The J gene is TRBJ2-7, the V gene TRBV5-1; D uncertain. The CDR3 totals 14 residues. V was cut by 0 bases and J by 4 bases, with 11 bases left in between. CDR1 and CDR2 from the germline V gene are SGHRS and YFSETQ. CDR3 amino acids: CASSLVGRQYEQYF. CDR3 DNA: TGCGCCAGCAGCTTGGTTGGCCGCCAATACGAGCAGTACTTC. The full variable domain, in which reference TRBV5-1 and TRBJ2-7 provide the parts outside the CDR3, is KAGVTQTPRYLIKTRGQQVTLSCSPISGHRSVSWYQQTPGQGLQFLFEYFSETQRNKGNFPGRFSGRQFSNSRSEMNVSTLELGDSALYLCASSLVGRQYEQYFGPGTRLTVT.

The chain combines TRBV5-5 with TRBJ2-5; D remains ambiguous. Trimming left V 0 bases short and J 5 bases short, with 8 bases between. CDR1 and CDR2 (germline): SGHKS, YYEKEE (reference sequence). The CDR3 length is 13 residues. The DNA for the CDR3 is TGTGCCAGCAGCTTGGTTGGTCGGGAGACCCAGTACTTC. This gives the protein CASSLVGRETQYF.

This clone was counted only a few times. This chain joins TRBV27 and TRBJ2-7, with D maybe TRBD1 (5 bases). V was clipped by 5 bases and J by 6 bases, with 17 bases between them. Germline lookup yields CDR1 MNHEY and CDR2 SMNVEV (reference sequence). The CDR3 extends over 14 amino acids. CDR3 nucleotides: TGTGCCAGCAGTCCGCAGGGCAGATCTGGCGAGCAGTACTTC. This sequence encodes CASSPQGRSGEQYF.

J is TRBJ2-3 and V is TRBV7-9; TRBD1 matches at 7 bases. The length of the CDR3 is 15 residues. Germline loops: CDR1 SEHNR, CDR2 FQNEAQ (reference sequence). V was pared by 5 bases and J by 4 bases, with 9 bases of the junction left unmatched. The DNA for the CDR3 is TGTGCCAGCAGCAATCAGGGACAGCCCCCAGATACGCAGTATTTT. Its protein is CASSNQGQPPDTQYF. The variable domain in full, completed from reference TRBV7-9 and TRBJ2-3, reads DTGVSQNPRHKITKRGQNVTFRCDPISEHNRLYWYRQTLGQGPEFLTYFQNEAQLEKSRLLSDRFSAERPKGSFSTLEIQRTEQGDSAMYLCASSNQGQPPDTQYFGPGTRLTVL.

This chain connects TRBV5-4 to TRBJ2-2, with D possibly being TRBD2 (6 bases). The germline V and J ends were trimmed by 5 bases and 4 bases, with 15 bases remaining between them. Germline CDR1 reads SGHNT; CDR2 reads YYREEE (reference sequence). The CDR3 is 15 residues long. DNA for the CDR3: TGTGCCAGCAGTTACTCGGGACTTACCACCGGGGAGCTGTTTTTT. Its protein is CASSYSGLTTGELFF.

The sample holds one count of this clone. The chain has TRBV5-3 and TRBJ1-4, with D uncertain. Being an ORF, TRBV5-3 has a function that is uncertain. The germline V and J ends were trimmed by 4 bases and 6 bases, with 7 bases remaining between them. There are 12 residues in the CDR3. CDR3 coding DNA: TGTGCCAGAAGCCTGAGGGATGAAAAACTGTTTTTT. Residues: CARSLRDEKLFF.

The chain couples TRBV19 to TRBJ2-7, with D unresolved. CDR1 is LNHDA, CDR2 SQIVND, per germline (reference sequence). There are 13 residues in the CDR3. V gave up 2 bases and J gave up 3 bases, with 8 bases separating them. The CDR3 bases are TGTGCCAGTAGTATAAACAGAAACTACGAGCAGTACTTC. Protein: CASSINRNYEQYF.

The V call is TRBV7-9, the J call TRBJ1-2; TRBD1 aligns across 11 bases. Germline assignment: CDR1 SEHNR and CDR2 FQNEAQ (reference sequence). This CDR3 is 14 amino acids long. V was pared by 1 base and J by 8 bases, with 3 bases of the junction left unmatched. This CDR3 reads CASSLGWTGGGYTF. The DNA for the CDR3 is TGTGCCAGCAGCTTAGGTTGGACAGGGGGCGGCTACACCTTC. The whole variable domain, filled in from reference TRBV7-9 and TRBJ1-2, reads DTGVSQNPRHKITKRGQNVTFRCDPISEHNRLYWYRQTLGQGPEFLTYFQNEAQLEKSRLLSDRFSAERPKGSFSTLEIQRTEQGDSAMYLCASSLGWTGGGYTFGSGTRLTVV.

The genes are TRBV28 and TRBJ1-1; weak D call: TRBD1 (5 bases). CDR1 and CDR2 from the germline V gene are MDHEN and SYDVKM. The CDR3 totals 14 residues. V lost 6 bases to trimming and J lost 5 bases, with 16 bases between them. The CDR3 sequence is CASSSSGLVTEAFF. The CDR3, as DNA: TGTGCCAGCAGCTCTTCAGGGTTGGTAACTGAAGCTTTCTTT. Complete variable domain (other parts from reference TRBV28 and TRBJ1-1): DVKVTQSSRYLVKRTGEKVFLECVQDMDHENMFWYRQDPGLGLRLIYFSYDVKMKEKGDIPEGYSVSREKKERFSLILESASTNQTSMYLCASSSSGLVTEAFFGQGTRLTVV.

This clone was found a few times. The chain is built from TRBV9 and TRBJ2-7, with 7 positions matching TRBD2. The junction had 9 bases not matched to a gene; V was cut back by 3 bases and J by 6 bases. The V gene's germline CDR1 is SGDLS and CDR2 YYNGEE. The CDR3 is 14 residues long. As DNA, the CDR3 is TGTGCCAGCAGCGCCTCTGGGTCGGGGGGCGAGCAGTACTTC. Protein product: CASSASGSGGEQYF.

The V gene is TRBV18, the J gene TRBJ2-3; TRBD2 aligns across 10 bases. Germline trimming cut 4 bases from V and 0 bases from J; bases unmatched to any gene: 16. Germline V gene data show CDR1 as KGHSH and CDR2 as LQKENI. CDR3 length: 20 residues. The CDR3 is CASSLMTASGSPASTDTQYF. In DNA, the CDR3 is TGTGCCAGCTCACTCATGACAGCTAGCGGGAGTCCAGCTAGCACAGATACGCAGTATTTT.

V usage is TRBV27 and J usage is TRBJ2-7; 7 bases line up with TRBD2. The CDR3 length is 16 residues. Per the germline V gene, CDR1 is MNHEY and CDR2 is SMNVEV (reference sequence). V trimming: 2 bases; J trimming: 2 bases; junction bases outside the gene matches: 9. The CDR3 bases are TGTGCCAGCAGTTTAGTCTCTAGCGGCCATGCCTACGAGCAGTACTTC. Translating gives CASSLVSSGHAYEQYF.

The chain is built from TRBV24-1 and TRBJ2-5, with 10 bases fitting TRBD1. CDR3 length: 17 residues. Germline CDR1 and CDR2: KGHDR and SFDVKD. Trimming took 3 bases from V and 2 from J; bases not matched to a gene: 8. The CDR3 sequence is CATSDPGTGVFQETQYF. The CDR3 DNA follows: TGTGCCACCAGTGATCCGGGGACAGGGGTTTTTCAAGAGACCCAGTACTTC.

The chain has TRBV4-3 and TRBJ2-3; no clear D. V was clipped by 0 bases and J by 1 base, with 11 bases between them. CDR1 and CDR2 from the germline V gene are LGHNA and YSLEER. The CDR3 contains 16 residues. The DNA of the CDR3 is TGCGCCAGCAGCCAAGATCGCACTCTTGGCACAGATACGCAGTATTTT. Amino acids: CASSQDRTLGTDTQYF.

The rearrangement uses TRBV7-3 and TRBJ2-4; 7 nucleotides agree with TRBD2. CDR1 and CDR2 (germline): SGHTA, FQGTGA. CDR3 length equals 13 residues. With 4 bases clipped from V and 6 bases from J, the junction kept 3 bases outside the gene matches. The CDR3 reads CASSSGLGNIQYF. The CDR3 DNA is TGTGCCAGCAGCTCTGGACTAGGAAACATTCAGTACTTC.

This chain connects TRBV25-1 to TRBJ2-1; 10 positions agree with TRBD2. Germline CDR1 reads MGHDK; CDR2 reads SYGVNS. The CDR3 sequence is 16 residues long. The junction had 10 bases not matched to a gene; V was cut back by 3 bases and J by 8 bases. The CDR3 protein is CASSDPVVAGGHEQFF. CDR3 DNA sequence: TGTGCCAGCAGTGACCCCGTGGTAGCGGGAGGTCATGAGCAGTTCTTC.

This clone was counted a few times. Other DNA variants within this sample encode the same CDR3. The CDR3 here is CASSESPTSTDTQYF. CDR3 DNA: TGCGCCAGCAGTGAGTCCCCTACTAGCACAGATACGCAGTATTTT. The gene calls are TRBV10-2 and TRBJ2-3; D ambiguous. This CDR3 is built from 15 residues. V lost 0 bases to trimming and J lost 0 bases, with 7 bases between them. Per the germline V gene, CDR1 is WSHSY and CDR2 is SAAADI.

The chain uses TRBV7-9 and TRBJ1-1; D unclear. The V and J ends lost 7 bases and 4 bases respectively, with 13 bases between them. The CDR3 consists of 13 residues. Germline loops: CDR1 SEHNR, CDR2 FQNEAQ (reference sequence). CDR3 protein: CASTRGSSTEAFF. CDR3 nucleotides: TGTGCCAGCACCCGGGGTTCGAGCACTGAAGCTTTCTTT.